This TCR beta chain was identified during a study of blood T cell repertoires in COVID-19. The CDR3 is 15 amino acids. Germline V lookup: CDR1 KGHSH, CDR2 LQKENI. With 0 bases clipped from V and 3 bases from J, the junction kept 4 bases outside the gene matches. Generated by immunoSEQ multiplex PCR, the TCRdb table keeps only in-frame clones and is missing some. This sample carries under 200,000 clones, about 85% of them seen once, and the ten largest clones take 20% to 30%. The chain recombines TRBV18 with TRBJ1-1, with 7 bases matching TRBD1. The clonotype comes from a man aged 60 to 69 with acute or convalescent COVID-19. The sample comprised peripheral blood. The CDR3 DNA follows: TGTGCCAGCTCACCACCGACAGGGTGGTACACTGAAGCTTTCTTT. Residues: CASSPPTGWYTEAFF.